A single sample gave rise to the 6 T cell receptor beta chains below, sequenced in a study of radiotherapy plus CTLA-4 blockade in lung cancer. Using immunoSEQ multiplex PCR, the repertoire was profiled, and TCRdb retains in-frame clones only, with some absent. Of roughly 46,000 clones in the sample, 76% were seen once. The starting material was peripheral blood, obtained from a patient treated with radiotherapy plus ipilimumab. These receptors were collected from a human donor with non-small cell lung cancer who had stable disease on radiotherapy plus ipilimumab.

This clone was found once. The V call is TRBV5-1, the J call TRBJ1-2; D unclear. CDR3 length equals 14 residues. V was cut by 2 bases and J by 4 bases, with 12 bases left in between. Germline loops: CDR1 SGHRS, CDR2 YFSETQ. The CDR3 spells CASSLPGAGYGYTF. The CDR3 nucleotides read TGCGCCAGCAGCTTACCGGGTGCGGGCTATGGCTACACCTTC.

The J gene is TRBJ2-5, the V gene TRBV4-1; TRBD1 matches 12 bases. The ends lost 2 bases at V and 4 bases at J; junction bases unmatched: 5. The CDR3 loop spans 16 amino acids. CDR1 and CDR2 from the germline V gene are MGHRA and YSYEKL. In DNA, the CDR3 is TGCGCCAGCAGCCAAAGCCCGGGACAGGGGGCAGAGACCCAGTACTTC. Residues: CASSQSPGQGAETQYF.

The gene calls are TRBV5-6 and TRBJ1-1, with no clear D. The V end was cut by 4 bases, the J end by 0 bases, with 7 bases between. The V gene's germline CDR1 is SGHDT and CDR2 YYEEEE. The CDR3 runs to 13 residues. CDR3 sequence (DNA): TGTGCCAGCAGCCTTGCATTGAACACTGAAGCTTTCTTT. Translating gives CASSLALNTEAFF.

This clone was counted only a few times. The chain combines TRBV18 with TRBJ1-4; possible D gene TRBD1, 5 bases. This CDR3 has 17 amino acids. Trimming cost V 2 bases and J 3 bases, with 16 bases left between them. Germline loops: CDR1 KGHSH, CDR2 LQKENI. CDR3 sequence: CASSPWSGDLANEKLFF. The CDR3 nucleotides are TGTGCCAGCTCACCATGGTCCGGGGACCTGGCTAATGAAAAACTGTTTTTT.

The rearrangement links TRBV28 to TRBJ1-1; D not certain. Germline V lookup: CDR1 MDHEN, CDR2 SYDVKM. The CDR3 totals 11 residues. The germline V and J ends were trimmed by 10 bases and 8 bases, with 14 bases remaining between them. The CDR3 spells CATDGWPEAFF. In nucleotides, the CDR3 is TGTGCCACCGACGGATGGCCGGAAGCTTTCTTT.

V and J are TRBV19 and TRBJ2-2; the D is unclear. The V gene's germline CDR1 is LNHDA and CDR2 SQIVND (reference sequence). The CDR3 length is 15 residues. V was pared by 1 base and J by 5 bases, with 11 bases between. The CDR3 DNA is TGTGCCAGTAGTATAGTGACTCGTGGGACCGGGGAGCTGTTTTTT. Translating gives CASSIVTRGTGELFF.